The rows below give T cell receptor beta chains drawn from one sample of a study of blood T cell repertoires in COVID-19. The method was immunoSEQ multiplex PCR; TCRdb's version includes in-frame clones alone and lacks a portion of them. The repertoire includes 150,000 to 200,000 clones, around three quarters of them detected once, and about a sixth sits in the top ten. Material for sequencing was PBMCs or T cells enriched from blood (not recorded which). The receptors stem from a woman in her 50s with acute COVID-19. Each CDR3 is given without its conserved first and last residue. Each record gives: clone size, J gene, V gene, CDR3 protein. The size of a clone is reported for some rows only, either as once, few or many, or as a class for expanded clones.

. TRBJ1-5 TRBV28 ASSFSRAYLNQPQH
. TRBJ1-2 TRBV20-1 SASGPPGPAGYGYT
. TRBJ1-1 TRBV4-2 ASSLPETGGNTEAF
. TRBJ1-5 TRBV7-2 ASSRDSNQPQH
. TRBJ1-1 TRBV30 AWGPRGRDRGYEAF
few TRBJ1-1 TRBV4-1 ASSQDMAGMNTEAF
. TRBJ1-2 TRBV19 ASGEARYGYT
. TRBJ1-5 TRBV28 ASSLWDINQPQH
. TRBJ2-1 TRBV5-8 ASSLGQGALSYNEQF
. TRBJ1-2 TRBV29-1 SGFDRVNGYT
. TRBJ2-3 TRBV10-3 AIRGQGKGDTQY
. TRBJ2-1 TRBV3-1/TRBV3-2 ASSHRTGNYNEQF
. TRBJ2-1 TRBV11-3 ASSFGVSPGNEQF
. TRBJ1-2 TRBV28 ASSLRQVGGYT
. TRBJ1-2 TRBV19 ASSPVTGSGYT
. TRBJ1-3 TRBV3-1/TRBV3-2 ASSPQRSGNTIY
. TRBJ1-5 TRBV27 ASSSREGINQPQH
once TRBJ1-5 TRBV4-3 ASSQVKGNQPQH
. TRBJ1-4 TRBV6-4 ASKQAHTNEKLF
few TRBJ1-5 TRBV4-2 ASSRKYQGGQPQH
. TRBJ1-2 TRBV7-9 ASSMGSYSGYT
. TRBJ1-1 TRBV28 ASSHRGGESSEAF
. TRBJ2-3 TRBV7-2 ASSLDRGTQY
once TRBJ2-2 TRBV15 ATSRDGGGPTGELF
few TRBJ1-1 TRBV28 ASRRGDRGVLATEAF
. TRBJ1-2 TRBV6-2/TRBV6-3 ASSYTGEGYGYT
. TRBJ1-6 TRBV18 ASSPGGTPLH
few TRBJ2-1 TRBV5-1 ASSWEAGGSYNEQF
. TRBJ2-2 TRBV21-1 ARRTKDSNTGELF
. TRBJ1-5 TRBV6-5 ASRGTGGQPQH
. TRBJ1-1 TRBV18 ASSPDRTRNTEAF
. TRBJ1-6 TRBV19 ASFSGQGNNSPLH
. TRBJ2-6 TRBV4-2 ASSQDRLAGASGANVLT
. TRBJ2-3 TRBV4-2 ASSQESGGATDTQY
once TRBJ1-2 TRBV28 ASSSPGERGHPSNYGYT
. TRBJ1-2 TRBV7-9 ASSIPQGAYGYT
. TRBJ1-2 TRBV5-1 ASSRGTSYGYT
. TRBJ2-3 TRBV5-5 ASSYTDRGPDTQY
. TRBJ2-1 TRBV28 ASRRTSGGGGEQF
. TRBJ2-4 TRBV4-1 ASSHVQGSENIQY
few TRBJ1-1 TRBV28 ASSSGQGAEAF
. TRBJ1-4 TRBV6-5 ASSDRQGPNEKLF
. TRBJ2-1 TRBV5-1 ASSPMVGGDKRQF
. TRBJ2-1 TRBV9 ASSARDNEQF
. TRBJ2-5 TRBV28 ASSLDRVNGAQY
. TRBJ1-5 TRBV19 ASSDRGDRWGNQPQH
. TRBJ1-2 TRBV25-1 ASSSKGGAYGYT